This passage covers 25 T cell receptor beta chains from one sample sequenced in a study of ipilimumab plus nivolumab after autologous stem cell transplantation (dated by TCRdb to the early 2020s). Libraries were constructed by the immunoSEQ multiplex PCR assay. TCRdb retrieved this table from immuneACCESS and kept in-frame rearrangements only. Not all clones are present; in checked studies, unresolved V genes account for under half, and no reason is known for the remainder. Counted in this sample were around 12,000 clones; approximately 73% of them appeared once. The top ten clonotypes cover 15% to 20% of the sample. The sample in question was PBMCs, obtained in a trial of ipilimumab plus nivolumab as post-transplant consolidation. Source of these receptors: a male donor with diffuse large B-cell lymphoma.

V gene TRBV4-1 combines with J gene TRBJ2-1; D might be TRBD1 or TRBD2, each matching 5 bases. Germline CDR1 and CDR2: MGHRA and YSYEKL. The CDR3 runs 15 residues. Trimming removed 3 bases at V and 5 bases at J, with 14 bases between. CDR3 sequence (DNA): TGCGCCAGCAGCCATAGCTTAGGGACGAACAATGAGCAGTTCTTC. Residues: CASSHSLGTNNEQFF.

The chain couples TRBV6-1 to TRBJ1-1; the D is unclear. The V end lost 6 bases, the J end lost 8 bases, and 10 bases lay between the germline ends. The CDR3 runs to 11 residues. In germline, CDR1 is MNHNS, CDR2 SASEGT. This CDR3 is CASSSRREAFF. For the CDR3, the DNA is TGTGCCAGCAGCTCTCGACGAGAAGCTTTCTTT.

There are a few counts of this clone. The chain joins TRBV27 to TRBJ1-6, with 9 bases identical to TRBD1. The CDR3 has 15 residues. Germline CDR1 and CDR2: MNHEY and SMNVEV (reference sequence). The V gene end was trimmed by 5 bases and the J gene end by 9 bases; junction bases not matched to a gene: 8. The CDR3, as DNA: TGTGCCAGCAGTGGAGGGACAGGGCGAAGTTCACCCCTCCACTTT. Residues: CASSGGTGRSSPLHF.

The chain carries TRBV5-8 and TRBJ2-4; D is unclear. V was pared by 6 bases and J by 0 bases, with 10 bases between. The CDR3 is 14 residues long. The germline V gene has CDR1 SGHTS and CDR2 YDEGEE. CDR3 DNA: TGTGCCAGCAACCCCATCAAAGCCAAAAACATTCAGTACTTC. Translation gives CASNPIKAKNIQYF.

This clone was found a few times. This chain's CDR3 is CASSRVVSAGEPEAFF. CDR3 nucleotide sequence: TGCGCCAGCAGCCGAGTCGTAAGCGCAGGTGAACCTGAAGCTTTCTTT. V usage is TRBV4-1 and J usage is TRBJ1-1; D is ambiguous. The CDR3 covers 16 residues. V lost 4 bases and J 6 bases, leaving 21 bases between the germline ends. Germline values: CDR1 MGHRA, CDR2 YSYEKL.

The CDR3 nucleotides read TGTGCCAGCAGCAAAAGCGGGGATTCCTACGAGCAGTACTTC. Translated: CASSKSGDSYEQYF. The rearrangement links TRBV21-1 to TRBJ2-7; TRBD2 was called by the table and not checked on the DNA. TRBV21-1 is listed as a pseudogene. This CDR3 comprises 14 residues.

The V and J genes are TRBV11-2 and TRBJ2-7; a weak D match, TRBD1 (5 bases). V was clipped by 4 bases and J by 0 bases, with 16 bases between them. The CDR3 consists of 16 residues. Germline assignment: CDR1 SGHAT and CDR2 FQNNGV. In nucleotides, the CDR3 is TGTGCCAGCAGCTCAGGGATCCTCGCGAGCTCCTACGAGCAGTACTTC. It yields the protein CASSSGILASSYEQYF.

V gene TRBV6-5 combines with J gene TRBJ1-5; D gene ambiguous. V was cut by 2 bases and J by 10 bases, with 12 bases left in between. Germline values: CDR1 MNHEY, CDR2 SVGAGI. The CDR3 has 13 amino acids. The CDR3 sequence is CASSYRAFDPQHF. In DNA form, the CDR3 reads TGTGCCAGCAGTTACAGGGCGTTTGATCCCCAGCATTTT.

The V gene is TRBV5-1, the J gene TRBJ2-1; 8 bases align to TRBD1. Germline V gene data show CDR1 as SGHRS and CDR2 as YFSETQ. The CDR3 has 13 amino acids. The V gene end was trimmed by 4 bases and the J gene end by 6 bases; junction bases not matched to a gene: 3. The CDR3 nucleotides read TGCGCCAGCAGCCTAGACAGGGGCAATGAGCAGTTCTTC. This codes for CASSLDRGNEQFF.

The chain couples TRBV7-9 to TRBJ2-1; no firm D call. Germline V CDR1 and CDR2: SEHNR, FQNEAQ (reference sequence). The CDR3 contains 12 residues. V was cut by 5 bases and J by 8 bases, with 10 bases left in between. The CDR3 here is CASSPDSDEQFF. In nucleotides, the CDR3 is TGTGCCAGCAGCCCCGACTCCGATGAGCAGTTCTTC. Full variable domain (outside the CDR3, taken from reference TRBV7-9 and TRBJ2-1): DTGVSQNPRHKITKRGQNVTFRCDPISEHNRLYWYRQTLGQGPEFLTYFQNEAQLEKSRLLSDRFSAERPKGSFSTLEIQRTEQGDSAMYLCASSPDSDEQFFGPGTRLTVL.

The gene calls are TRBV5-1 and TRBJ2-2; possible D gene TRBD1, 6 bases. Germline CDR1 is SGHRS and CDR2 is YFSETQ. The CDR3 loop spans 17 amino acids. V lost 4 bases and J 5 bases, leaving 21 bases between the germline ends. CDR3 sequence: CASSLRPPGDRTGELFF. The CDR3 DNA follows: TGCGCCAGCAGCCTCCGGCCCCCAGGGGATCGAACCGGGGAGCTGTTTTTT.

The chain carries TRBV14 and TRBJ2-7, with D hard to call. Trimming shortened V by 5 bases and J by 3 bases, and 11 bases separated the two germline ends. The CDR3 is made up of 13 amino acids. CDR1 and CDR2 (germline): SGHDN, FVKESK. The CDR3: CASSFRPFYEQYF. The CDR3 DNA is TGTGCCAGCAGCTTCAGACCCTTCTACGAGCAGTACTTC.

This clone was seen a few times. The chain carries TRBV5-1 and TRBJ2-1, with D unclear. There are 12 residues in the CDR3. The germline V gene encodes CDR1 SGHRS and CDR2 YFSETQ. The V end was cut by 4 bases, the J end by 7 bases, with 9 bases between. The CDR3 DNA reads as TGCGCCAGCAGCCCCGCCCGTAATGAGCAGTTCTTC. Translated: CASSPARNEQFF.

Only a few counts were recorded for this clone. Here the CDR3 DNA reads TGCGCCAGCAGCTCAGAAGGCATTTCTGGGGCCAACGTCCTGACTTTC. Amino acids: CASSSEGISGANVLTF. J is TRBJ2-6 and V is TRBV5-1; no clear D. CDR3 length: 16 amino acids. From germline, CDR1 is SGHRS and CDR2 YFSETQ. With 3 bases removed from V and 1 base from J, the gap between germline ends came to 11 bases.

The chain recombines TRBV7-9 with TRBJ2-2; D gene unclear. There are 15 residues in the CDR3. From germline, CDR1 is SEHNR and CDR2 FQNEAQ (reference sequence). Trimming took 5 bases from V and 1 from J, leaving 11 bases between them. CDR3 sequence reads: CASSPTLGNTGELFF. CDR3 bases: TGTGCCAGCAGCCCGACCCTGGGGAACACCGGGGAGCTGTTTTTT.

The gene calls are TRBV5-1 and TRBJ2-3; 16 positions agree with TRBD2. CDR1 is SGHRS, CDR2 YFSETQ, per germline. The CDR3 is 18 amino acids. V trimming: 4 bases; J trimming: 4 bases; junction bases outside the gene matches: 9. This CDR3 reads CASSPGLAGGYSPDTQYF. CDR3 nucleotide sequence: TGCGCCAGCAGCCCGGGACTAGCGGGGGGGTATAGTCCAGATACGCAGTATTTT.

The chain uses TRBV21-1 and TRBJ2-7; TRBD2 was called by the table and not checked on the DNA. TRBV21-1 is a documented pseudogene. The CDR3 runs 15 residues. The CDR3 DNA is TGTGCCAGCAGCCGCAGATTCGGGGTGTCCTACGAGCAGTACTTC. It translates to CASSRRFGVSYEQYF.

The rearrangement links TRBV28 to TRBJ1-4; D is unresolved. The V gene's germline CDR1 is MDHEN and CDR2 SYDVKM. This CDR3 comprises 13 residues. Trimming stripped 3 bases from V and 13 bases from J, with 15 bases between. The CDR3 nucleotides read TGTGCCAGCAGTTTTGATGGGAGGGTTCGACTGTTTTTT. Protein product: CASSFDGRVRLFF.

V gene TRBV30 combines with J gene TRBJ1-5; D remains unclear. Germline CDR1 reads GTSNPN; CDR2 reads SVGIG (reference sequence). Trimming removed 0 bases at V and 3 bases at J, with 6 bases between. The CDR3 has 13 amino acids. For the CDR3, the DNA is TGTGCCTGGAGTGTAACATACAATCAGCCCCAGCATTTT. Protein sequence: CAWSVTYNQPQHF.

This rearrangement joins TRBV30 to TRBJ1-3; perhaps TRBD1 as D (6 bases). There are 14 residues in the CDR3. The V end was cut by 2 bases, the J end by 2 bases, with 10 bases between. Germline V gene lookup returns CDR1 GTSNPN and CDR2 SVGIG (reference sequence). The CDR3 coding sequence is TGTGCCTGGAGTTTACAGGGAACTGGAAACACCATATATTTT. Residues: CAWSLQGTGNTIYF.

The CDR3 region is CASSLSGDGQPQHF. CDR3 coding DNA: TGTGCCAGCAGCTTAAGTGGGGATGGACAGCCCCAGCATTTT. The rearrangement uses TRBV7-9 and TRBJ1-5; D unclear. The CDR3 has 14 amino acids. V lost 2 bases and J lost 7, with 12 bases in between. Looked up from germline, CDR1 is SEHNR and CDR2 is FQNEAQ (reference sequence).

The J gene is TRBJ2-2, the V gene TRBV5-1, with TRBD1 identical over 7 bases. Germline trimming cut 0 bases from V and 5 bases from J; bases unmatched to any gene: 7. The CDR3 covers 16 residues. Germline V gene lookup returns CDR1 SGHRS and CDR2 YFSETQ. Here the CDR3 reads CASSLALRGPTGELFF. The DNA of the CDR3 is TGCGCCAGCAGCTTGGCGCTTAGGGGGCCGACCGGGGAGCTGTTTTTT.

The chain carries TRBV6-4 and TRBJ2-7; 9 bases line up with TRBD1. Germline V gene sequence: CDR1 MRHNA, CDR2 SNTAGT. The ends lost 4 bases at V and 6 bases at J; junction bases unmatched: 10. This CDR3 is 15 amino acids long. The CDR3 DNA is TGTGCCAGCAGTGCCACCGGGACAGGGATGGGCGAGCAGTACTTC. It is translated as CASSATGTGMGEQYF.

The chain recombines TRBV6-6 with TRBJ2-5; possible D gene TRBD1, 6 bases. This CDR3 has 13 residues. Germline V CDR1 and CDR2: MNHNY, SVGAGI (reference sequence). Trimming took off 5 bases at V and 2 bases at J, with 9 bases between the two ends. The DNA of the CDR3 is TGTGCCAGCAGTCGGACAGAACAAGAGACCCAGTACTTC. Translated: CASSRTEQETQYF.

The chain employs TRBV7-8 and TRBJ1-6; 11 bases map to TRBD1. CDR3 length: 17 residues. Germline V gives CDR1 SGHVS, CDR2 FQNEAQ. The J segment lost 4 bases and the V segment lost 1 base, leaving 3 bases of the junction unmatched. CDR3 bases: TGTGCCAGCAGCTTAGTAGGGACAGGGGGGTATAATTCACCCCTCCACTTT. It translates to CASSLVGTGGYNSPLHF.